Following are 22 T cell receptor beta chains from one sample sequenced in a study of T cells expressing NK-cell markers. After re-calling the 5' RACE reads, TCRdb lists one entry per CDR3 protein, DNA absent. The sample totals about 540,000 distinct CDR3 sequences. Sample: blood T cells: a sorted CD56 or NKG2C T cell subset, CD4+ or CD8+ T cells, or bulk PBMC T cells (not recorded which). The receptor set was obtained from a man aged 18 to 30 in good health.

V is TRBV5-6 and J is TRBJ2-5; TCRdb reports TRBD1, a call that lacks DNA to check it against. This CDR3 is 12 amino acids long. CDR1 SGHDT and CDR2 YYEEEE come from the germline V gene. The CDR3 region is CASSGQGKAQYF.

This chain connects TRBV12-3 or TRBV12-4 to TRBJ2-7; TCRdb gives TRBD2 as the D gene, but with no DNA this cannot be confirmed. CDR3 size: 14 residues. The CDR3 here is CASRTSGRGWEQYF.

The CDR3 loop reads CSARDRVGSYNEQFF. The J gene is TRBJ2-1, the V gene TRBV20-1; the D gene TCRdb calls, TRBD2, cannot be checked with no DNA. Germline CDR1 is DFQATT and CDR2 is SNEGSKA (reference sequence). The CDR3 totals 15 residues.

CDR3: CASNMMGLPSDTQYF. This chain links TRBV12-3 or TRBV12-4 with TRBJ2-3. The CDR3 runs to 15 residues.

This chain uses TRBV6-5 with TRBJ2-1; checking the TCRdb D call of TRBD1 is not possible without DNA. The CDR3 length is 17 residues. Germline loops: CDR1 MNHEY, CDR2 SVGAGI. The CDR3 loop is CASSYRPGLGSYNEQFF.

The genes are TRBV10-3 and TRBJ2-7; the TCRdb call, TRBD1, lacks DNA for checking. Germline V gene data show CDR1 as ENHRY and CDR2 as SYGVKD. This CDR3 comprises 15 residues. CDR3 region: CAIRAGQGSSYEQYF.

The chain employs TRBV6-6 and TRBJ2-1; TCRdb selects TRBD2, and the lack of DNA leaves this call unchecked. The CDR3 covers 19 residues. Germline CDR1 MNHNY, CDR2 SVGAGI (reference sequence). The CDR3 sequence: CASSYPKTKVPLLYNEQFF.

The CDR3 reads CSARVPGRSTGELFF. This sequence joins TRBV20-1 and TRBJ2-2; absent DNA, TCRdb's TRBD1 call cannot be checked. Looked up from germline, CDR1 is DFQATT and CDR2 is SNEGSKA (reference sequence). CDR3 length: 15 residues.

The V and J genes are TRBV5-1 and TRBJ2-7; TCRdb's D call of TRBD2 is untestable without DNA. The CDR3 runs 14 residues. Per germline, CDR1 SGHRS and CDR2 YFSETQ. CDR3 residues: CASSPRTDSYEQYF.

The rearrangement links TRBV12-3 or TRBV12-4 to TRBJ2-7; TCRdb's assignment of TRBD1 cannot be checked, as there is no DNA. The CDR3 loop spans 15 amino acids. CDR3: CASSAGGGARYEQYF.

This rearrangement joins TRBV7-9 to TRBJ2-1; TCRdb lists TRBD1, though no DNA is available to test this call. The germline gives CDR1 SEHNR, CDR2 FQNEAQ (reference sequence). The CDR3 has 15 amino acids. The CDR3 region is CASSSRDMKIPEQFF.

The chain links TRBV27 to TRBJ2-5; the D gene TCRdb calls, TRBD1, cannot be checked with no DNA. Germline V gene data show CDR1 as MNHEY and CDR2 as SMNVEV (reference sequence). The CDR3 loop spans 13 amino acids. CDR3 in amino acids: CASSSSPEQGQYF.

V gene TRBV7-2 combines with J gene TRBJ2-3; the D call of TRBD2 rests on TCRdb alone, since no DNA is present to check it. This CDR3 comprises 14 residues. The germline CDR1 and CDR2 sequences are SGHTA and FQGNSA. The CDR3 sequence is CASSLAPGRPREYF.

The chain has TRBV24-1 and TRBJ1-5; TCRdb lists TRBD1, though no DNA is available to test this call. CDR1 and CDR2 (germline): KGHDR, SFDVKD. The CDR3 is 17 residues long. The CDR3 region is CATSDPEDGGSNQPQHF.

The CDR3 loop is CASSSNRGLGSPLHF. The rearrangement uses TRBV12-3 or TRBV12-4 and TRBJ1-6; TCRdb selects TRBD1, and the lack of DNA leaves this call unchecked. This CDR3 region has 15 residues.

The chain employs TRBV12-3 or TRBV12-4 and TRBJ2-4; with no DNA, the TCRdb D assignment of TRBD2 cannot be verified. This CDR3 region has 14 residues. The CDR3 loop reads CASRRGGAKNIQYF.

This chain connects TRBV20-1 to TRBJ2-1; lacking DNA, the TRBD2 call made by TCRdb goes unchecked. The CDR3 has 17 amino acids. Germline CDR1 reads DFQATT; CDR2 reads SNEGSKA (reference sequence). The chain's CDR3 is CSARDKRAAISYNEQFF.

The chain links TRBV7-6 to TRBJ2-5; the D call from TCRdb, TRBD2, cannot be confirmed without DNA. Germline CDR1 SGHVS, CDR2 FNYEAQ. The CDR3 is made up of 14 amino acids. CDR3 region: CASSLGRGTETQYF.

The chain recombines TRBV12-3 or TRBV12-4 with TRBJ1-1. The CDR3 has 15 residues. CDR3 protein: CASSLKMVANTEAFF.

The J gene is TRBJ2-1, the V gene TRBV7-2; lacking DNA, the TRBD2 call made by TCRdb goes unchecked. CDR1 and CDR2 (germline): SGHTA, FQGNSA. This CDR3 region has 15 residues. The CDR3 protein is CASSLASTSTNEQFF. Full variable domain (outside the CDR3, taken from reference TRBV7-2 and TRBJ2-1): GAGVSQSPSNKVTEKGKDVELRCDPISGHTALYWYRQSLGQGLEFLIYFQGNSAPDKSGLPSDRFSAERTGGSVSTLTIQRTQQEDSAVYLCASSLASTSTNEQFFGPGTRLTVL.

This chain uses TRBV12-3 or TRBV12-4 with TRBJ2-2; the TCRdb D gene call, TRBD2, has no DNA to confirm it. CDR3 length equals 17 residues. CDR3: CASRSRLRGRKTGELFF.

The rearrangement links TRBV25-1 to TRBJ2-6. From germline, CDR1 is MGHDK and CDR2 SYGVNS. This CDR3 has 17 residues. CDR3 in amino acids: CASSEYSSNSGANVLTF.